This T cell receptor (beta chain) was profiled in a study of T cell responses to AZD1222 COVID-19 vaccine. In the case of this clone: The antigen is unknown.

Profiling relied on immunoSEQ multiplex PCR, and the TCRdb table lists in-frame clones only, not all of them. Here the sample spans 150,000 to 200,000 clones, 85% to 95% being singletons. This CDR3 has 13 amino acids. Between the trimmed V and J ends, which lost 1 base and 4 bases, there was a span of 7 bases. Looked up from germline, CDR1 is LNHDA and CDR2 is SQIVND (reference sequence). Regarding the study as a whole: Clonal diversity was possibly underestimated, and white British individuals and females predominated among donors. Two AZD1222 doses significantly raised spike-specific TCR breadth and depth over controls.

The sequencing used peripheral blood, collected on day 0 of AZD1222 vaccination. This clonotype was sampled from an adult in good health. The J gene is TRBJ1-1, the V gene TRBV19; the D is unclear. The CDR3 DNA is TGTGCCAGTAGTATAGGGGCAGCCACTGAAGCTTTCTTT. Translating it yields CASSIGAATEAFF.